One T cell receptor beta chain is described in this entry. This entry comes from a study of blood T cell repertoires in COVID-19. Overall study context: The samples span acute and convalescent COVID-19 from the United States, Italy and Spain.

This CDR3 region has 15 residues. Germline CDR1 and CDR2: SGDLS and YYNGEE. The V gene lost 0 bases and the J gene lost 7 bases, with 14 bases spanning the gap. The protocol was immunoSEQ multiplex PCR, while the TCRdb copy is restricted to in-frame clones and leaves out a portion. This table holds 220,000 or so clones, around 82% found once. J is TRBJ1-5 and V is TRBV9, with a tentative D call TRBD1 (5 bases). The material sequenced was peripheral blood. The sequence came from a young woman who had recovered from COVID-19. This CDR3 is CASSVADGGGQPQHF. The CDR3 DNA is TGTGCCAGCAGCGTAGCTGACGGGGGAGGACAGCCCCAGCATTTT.